These 30 T cell receptor beta chains were sequenced from one sample in a study of blood T cell repertoires in COVID-19. Clones were read by immunoSEQ multiplex PCR, and TCRdb kept only the in-frame ones, dropping some. The sample lists tens of thousands of clones; 90% to 95% were seen once. Sequenced material: peripheral blood. These receptors were taken from a human donor in a cohort sampled during active COVID-19.

The chain joins TRBV6-5 to TRBJ1-2; TRBD1 aligns across 8 bases. The germline V gene encodes CDR1 MNHEY and CDR2 SVGAGI. Trimming cost V 6 bases and J 4 bases; bases outside gene matches: 7. The CDR3 is 14 residues long. The CDR3 here is CASSKPGGGYGYTF. In nucleotides, the CDR3 is TGTGCCAGCAGCAAACCAGGGGGCGGCTATGGCTACACCTTC.

This chain links TRBV5-5 with TRBJ1-2; 10 bases line up with TRBD1. The length of the CDR3 is 16 residues. Germline assignment: CDR1 SGHKS and CDR2 YYEKEE (reference sequence). Germline trimming cut 4 bases from V and 2 bases from J; bases unmatched to any gene: 8. CDR3 residues: CASSLGDRGTNYGYTF. CDR3 coding DNA: TGTGCCAGCAGCCTTGGGGACAGGGGAACAAACTATGGCTACACCTTC.

J is TRBJ2-2 and V is TRBV18, with D possibly being TRBD1 (6 bases). The CDR3 sequence is 14 residues long. Germline CDR1 KGHSH, CDR2 LQKENI. V lost 3 bases and J 1 base, leaving 6 bases between the germline ends. CDR3 sequence (DNA): TGTGCCAGCTCACCGGGACAGAACACCGGGGAGCTGTTTTTT. As protein: CASSPGQNTGELFF.

This chain links TRBV30 with TRBJ2-5, with 13 bases lining up with TRBD2. The CDR3 has 15 amino acids. Germline values: CDR1 GTSNPN, CDR2 SVGIG (reference sequence). The V segment lost 0 bases and the J segment 4 bases; nucleotides outside the gene matches: 2. CDR3 DNA: TGTGCCTGGAGTGTCCGACTAGCGGGAGGAGAGACCCAGTACTTC. This translates into CAWSVRLAGGETQYF.

The gene calls are TRBV5-1 and TRBJ2-1; 9 bases line up with TRBD2. V lost 0 bases to trimming and J lost 0 bases; unmatched junction nucleotides: 13. The CDR3 sequence is 20 residues long. In germline, CDR1 is SGHRS, CDR2 YFSETQ. The CDR3 here is CASSLAGGGGAPSSYNEQFF. The DNA for the CDR3 is TGCGCCAGCAGCTTGGCCGGTGGCGGGGGGGCCCCGAGCTCCTACAATGAGCAGTTCTTC.

The chain joins TRBV3-1 (or the pseudogene TRBV3-2) to TRBJ2-7; D perhaps matches TRBD2 (6 bases). CDR1 is LGHDT and CDR2 is YNNKEL in the germline V gene (reference sequence). CDR3 length: 15 amino acids. The V and J ends lost 4 bases and 0 bases respectively, with 13 bases between them. CDR3 coding DNA: TGTGCCAGCAGCCGGGACTCCAGCCGCTCCTACGAGCAGTACTTC. Translation: CASSRDSSRSYEQYF.

This chain joins TRBV11-3 and TRBJ2-2; 7 nucleotides agree with TRBD2. From germline, CDR1 is SGHNT and CDR2 YENEEA. The V gene end was trimmed by 2 bases and the J gene end by 7 bases; junction bases not matched to a gene: 7. The CDR3 sequence is 15 residues long. The CDR3 sequence: CASSLRSGNHGELFF. CDR3 nucleotide sequence: TGTGCCAGCAGCTTACGGAGCGGGAATCACGGGGAGCTGTTTTTT.

The chain has TRBV6-5 and TRBJ2-7; maybe TRBD1 (6 bases). The V end lost 6 bases, the J end lost 0 bases, and 15 bases lay between the germline ends. This CDR3 is built from 15 residues. Germline CDR1 is MNHEY and CDR2 is SVGAGI. This CDR3 reads CASRRTRDTSYEQYF. Written as DNA, the CDR3 is TGTGCCAGCAGACGGACCCGGGACACCTCCTACGAGCAGTACTTC.

The genes are TRBV10-3 and TRBJ1-1; D is perhaps TRBD1 (6 bases). CDR1 is ENHRY, CDR2 SYGVKD, per germline. With 8 bases removed from V and 2 bases from J, the gap between germline ends came to 12 bases. This CDR3 has 13 residues. CDR3 loop: CAICRGANTEAFF. CDR3 DNA: TGTGCCATCTGCCGGGGGGCTAACACTGAAGCTTTCTTT.

This chain's CDR3 is CASSSRDTLQYF. As DNA, the CDR3 is TGTGCCAGCAGCTCCCGGGACACCCTACAGTATTTT. The rearrangement uses TRBV7-9 and TRBJ2-3; a weak D match, TRBD1 (6 bases). V was clipped by 4 bases and J by 12 bases, with 14 bases between them. Per germline, CDR1 SEHNR and CDR2 FQNEAQ (reference sequence). This CDR3 is 12 amino acids long.

The chain couples TRBV30 to TRBJ1-1, with TRBD1 matching over 11 bases. Trimming removed 2 bases from V and 3 bases from J; junction bases left unmatched: 2. CDR1 and CDR2 (germline): GTSNPN, SVGIG (reference sequence). This CDR3 comprises 14 residues. The CDR3 spells CAWSPGQGDTEAFF. In DNA form, the CDR3 reads TGTGCCTGGAGTCCGGGACAGGGGGACACTGAAGCTTTCTTT.

The rearrangement links TRBV5-5 to TRBJ1-2; possible D gene TRBD1, 5 bases. Germline loops: CDR1 SGHKS, CDR2 YYEKEE (reference sequence). V lost 0 bases and J 5 bases, leaving 11 bases between the germline ends. The CDR3 is made up of 14 amino acids. The CDR3 DNA reads TGTGCCAGCAGCTTGGGCCAGGGATGGTATGGCTACACCTTC. It translates to CASSLGQGWYGYTF.

This clone turned up a few times. This chain joins TRBV7-9 and TRBJ1-6, with D unclear. The CDR3 has 15 residues. Trimming stripped 4 bases from V and 7 bases from J, with 14 bases between. Germline lookup yields CDR1 SEHNR and CDR2 FQNEAQ (reference sequence). The CDR3 loop reads CASSSHNPPNSPLHF. The CDR3 DNA is TGTGCCAGCAGCTCCCACAATCCCCCAAATTCACCCCTCCACTTT.

The rearrangement links TRBV28 to TRBJ2-6; 7 positions match TRBD1. The CDR3 is 15 residues long. Germline V gene lookup returns CDR1 MDHEN and CDR2 SYDVKM. J gave up 3 bases and V 7 bases, and 6 bases lay outside the gene matches. CDR3: CASTLQGSGANVLTF. The CDR3 nucleotides are TGTGCCAGCACCCTACAGGGGAGTGGGGCCAACGTCCTGACTTTC.

The chain links TRBV9 to TRBJ2-7; 7 nucleotides match TRBD2. Germline V gene lookup returns CDR1 SGDLS and CDR2 YYNGEE. With 0 bases clipped from V and 2 bases from J, the junction kept 5 bases outside the gene matches. The CDR3 runs 15 residues. In DNA, the CDR3 is TGTGCCAGCAGCGTAGTCCGAGCGGGGCCCTACGAGCAGTACTTC. Translated: CASSVVRAGPYEQYF.

The rearrangement joins TRBV27 to TRBJ1-6, with unresolved D. Looked up from germline, CDR1 is MNHEY and CDR2 is SMNVEV (reference sequence). This CDR3 spans 14 amino acids. V was clipped by 5 bases and J by 5 bases, with 10 bases between them. The chain's CDR3 is CASSLRGDNSPLHF. The CDR3 DNA follows: TGTGCCAGCAGTCTCCGGGGAGATAATTCACCCCTCCACTTT.

J is TRBJ1-1 and V is TRBV3-1 (or the pseudogene TRBV3-2), with 9 nucleotides matching TRBD1. This CDR3 is 16 amino acids long. The germline V gene encodes CDR1 LGHDT and CDR2 YNNKEL (reference sequence). Trimming removed 5 bases from V and 1 base from J; junction bases left unmatched: 8. The CDR3 DNA reads as TGTGCCAGCAGCTCCCGGACAGGGGTTGGGAACACTGAAGCTTTCTTT. Residues: CASSSRTGVGNTEAFF.

The table lists this clone with a count of one. The rearrangement joins TRBV6-2 or TRBV6-3 to TRBJ1-1; D is undetermined. Germline loops: CDR1 MNHEY, CDR2 SVGEGT. V was pared by 1 base and J by 5 bases, with 8 bases between. This CDR3 has 13 residues. The chain's CDR3 is CASSYLVRTEAFF. CDR3 DNA sequence: TGTGCCAGCAGTTACTTAGTTAGAACTGAAGCTTTCTTT.

This clone came up a few times. V gene TRBV2 combines with J gene TRBJ1-5, with 10 bases lining up with TRBD1. Germline-derived CDR1 and CDR2 are SNHLY and FYNNEI. CDR3 size: 13 residues. J gave up 5 bases and V 7 bases, and 2 bases lay outside the gene matches. This chain's CDR3 is CASMGTGDQPQHF. Written as DNA, the CDR3 is TGTGCCAGCATGGGGACAGGGGATCAGCCCCAGCATTTT.

The rearrangement joins TRBV7-9 to TRBJ1-2, with a possible D match to TRBD1 (5 bases). V was pared by 5 bases and J by 7 bases, with 17 bases between. The CDR3 is 14 amino acids. The germline CDR1 and CDR2 sequences are SEHNR and FQNEAQ (reference sequence). CDR3: CASSPKEGIAGYTF. The CDR3 DNA reads as TGTGCCAGCAGCCCAAAGGAGGGGATCGCTGGCTACACCTTC.

The chain combines TRBV11-1 with TRBJ2-7; D unclear. Trimming stripped 5 bases from V and 0 bases from J, with 17 bases between. The CDR3 has 16 amino acids. From germline, CDR1 is SGHAT and CDR2 FQDESV (reference sequence). Here the CDR3 reads CASSPRGFPSSYEQYF. DNA of the CDR3: TGTGCCAGCAGCCCCCGAGGCTTTCCATCCTCCTACGAGCAGTACTTC.

The chain has TRBV24-1 and TRBJ2-7; 10 bases map to TRBD1. The germline V gene has CDR1 KGHDR and CDR2 SFDVKD. Trimming removed 2 bases from V and 2 bases from J; junction bases left unmatched: 5. This CDR3 comprises 16 residues. This CDR3 reads CATSDSGTGVPYEQYF. Here the CDR3 DNA reads TGTGCCACCAGTGATTCAGGGACAGGGGTTCCCTACGAGCAGTACTTC.

The chain couples TRBV7-9 to TRBJ2-3; 8 bases fit TRBD2. The CDR3 totals 16 residues. The V gene end was trimmed by 5 bases and the J gene end by 2 bases; junction bases not matched to a gene: 9. CDR1 SEHNR and CDR2 FQNEAQ come from the germline V gene (reference sequence). Written as DNA, the CDR3 is TGTGCCAGCAGCCCTCTACTAGCGGAAGACACAGATACGCAGTATTTT. This encodes CASSPLLAEDTDTQYF. Variable domain in full (rest from reference TRBV7-9 and TRBJ2-3): DTGVSQNPRHKITKRGQNVTFRCDPISEHNRLYWYRQTLGQGPEFLTYFQNEAQLEKSRLLSDRFSAERPKGSFSTLEIQRTEQGDSAMYLCASSPLLAEDTDTQYFGPGTRLTVL.

The table lists this clone with a count of one. The genes are TRBV5-4 and TRBJ2-7, with D unclear. Germline CDR1 SGHNT, CDR2 YYREEE (reference sequence). This CDR3 has 13 amino acids. The CDR3 is CAMIGGSSYEQYF. In DNA, the CDR3 is TGTGCTATGATTGGCGGAAGCTCCTACGAGCAGTACTTC.

This clone came up a few times. This rearrangement joins TRBV5-5 to TRBJ1-6; no reliable D call. CDR1 is SGHKS, CDR2 YYEKEE, per germline (reference sequence). Trimming stripped 3 bases from V and 5 bases from J, with 9 bases between. The CDR3 is 14 amino acids. Here the CDR3 DNA reads TGTGCCAGCAGCTCACTTACAGATAATTCACCCCTCCACTTT. This sequence encodes CASSSLTDNSPLHF. The full variable domain, its missing parts supplied by reference TRBV5-5 and TRBJ1-6, is DAGVTQSPTHLIKTRGQQVTLRCSPISGHKSVSWYQQVLGQGPQFIFQYYEKEERGRGNFPDRFSARQFPNYSSELNVNALLLGDSALYLCASSSLTDNSPLHFGNGTRLTVT.

The V gene is TRBV25-1, the J gene TRBJ2-7, with 8 bases identical to TRBD2. Looked up from germline, CDR1 is MGHDK and CDR2 is SYGVNS. V lost 1 base and J lost 5; bases outside the gene matches: 16. This CDR3 contains 18 residues. CDR3 sequence: CASSESLFGRGRGNEQYF. The DNA of the CDR3 is TGTGCCAGCAGTGAATCCCTCTTCGGGAGGGGCAGAGGAAACGAGCAGTACTTC.

This rearrangement joins TRBV3-1 (or the pseudogene TRBV3-2) to TRBJ1-1; 8 positions match TRBD1. The CDR3 has 12 amino acids. Germline CDR1 reads LGHDT; CDR2 reads YNNKEL (reference sequence). Trimming cost V 4 bases and J 10 bases; bases outside gene matches: 5. The CDR3 region has the DNA TGTGCCAGCAGCCCGACAGGGGCGGGAGCTTTCTTT. This translates into CASSPTGAGAFF.

In DNA, the CDR3 is TGTGCCAGCAGCTTAGCTTCAGGAACAGGGGGAAATTCACCCCTCCACTTT. Its translation is CASSLASGTGGNSPLHF. The chain couples TRBV7-8 to TRBJ1-6; TRBD1 aligns across 8 bases. The J segment lost 7 bases and the V segment lost 0 bases, leaving 8 bases of the junction unmatched. Germline values: CDR1 SGHVS, CDR2 FQNEAQ. This CDR3 has 17 residues.

The rearrangement links TRBV30 to TRBJ2-1; 14 nucleotides align to TRBD2. This CDR3 has 14 residues. J lost 12 bases, V lost 7 bases, and 11 bases had no gene match. Germline lookup yields CDR1 GTSNPN and CDR2 SVGIG (reference sequence). CDR3 nucleotides: TGTGCCTTATCCGGGACTAGCGGGAGCATGAGGCAGTTCTTC. It specifies CALSGTSGSMRQFF.

This clone occurred a few times. V is TRBV19 and J is TRBJ1-2; D call uncertain. Trimming pared 6 bases from V and 2 bases from J, leaving 13 bases between. From germline, CDR1 is LNHDA and CDR2 SQIVND (reference sequence). The CDR3 is 14 amino acids. In DNA form, the CDR3 reads TGTGCCAGTAGCCGGGAGAGGGCCAACTATGGCTACACCTTC. Amino acids: CASSRERANYGYTF.